The table lists the clone carrying this TCR beta chain with a few counts. A second PCR, run for about 7 to 12 cycles, used a sample-barcoded 5' primer plus a J-beta primer mix. TCRdb reprocessed the 5' RACE reads via MiXCR and lists one record per CDR3 protein. The sample consists of some 1.6 million distinct CDR3 sequences, around 36% of them appearing once. The sample originates from a study of blood T cells in healthy people across ages. Per the germline V gene, CDR1 is DFQATT and CDR2 is SNEGSKA (reference sequence). The CDR3 spans 15 residues. Trimming shortened V by 3 bases and J by 10 bases, and 22 bases separated the two germline ends.

Sequenced input: blood. The chain is built from TRBV20-1 and TRBJ2-1; no clear D. The TCR originated in a woman aged 30 to 39 in good health. CDR3 sequence reads: CSASPEPRVGWEQFF. The CDR3 DNA sequence: TGCAGTGCTAGCCCTGAGCCTCGGGTCGGTTGGGAGCAGTTCTTC.